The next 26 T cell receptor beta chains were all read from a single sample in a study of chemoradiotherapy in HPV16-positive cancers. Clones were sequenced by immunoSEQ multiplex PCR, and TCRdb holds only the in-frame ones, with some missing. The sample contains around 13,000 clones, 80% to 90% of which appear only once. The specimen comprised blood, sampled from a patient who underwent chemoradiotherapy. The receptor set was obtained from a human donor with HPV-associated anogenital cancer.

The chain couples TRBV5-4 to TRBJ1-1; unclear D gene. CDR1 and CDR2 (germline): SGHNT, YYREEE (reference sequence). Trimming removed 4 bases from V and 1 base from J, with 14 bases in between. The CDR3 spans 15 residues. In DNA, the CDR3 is TGTGCCAGCAGCAGAAATATCTGGGGGAACACTGAAGCTTTCTTT. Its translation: CASSRNIWGNTEAFF.

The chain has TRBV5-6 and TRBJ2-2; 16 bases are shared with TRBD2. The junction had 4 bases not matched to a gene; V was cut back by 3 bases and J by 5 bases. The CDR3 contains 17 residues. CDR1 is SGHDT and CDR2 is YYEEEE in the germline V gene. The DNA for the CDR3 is TGTGCCAGCAGCTACGCGGGACTAGCGGGGGGGACCGGGGAGCTGTTTTTT. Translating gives CASSYAGLAGGTGELFF.

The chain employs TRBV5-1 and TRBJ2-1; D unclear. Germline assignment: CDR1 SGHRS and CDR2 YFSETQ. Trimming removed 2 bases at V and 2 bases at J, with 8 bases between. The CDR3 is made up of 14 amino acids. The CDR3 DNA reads TGCGCCAGCAGCTTCCAGTCCGCCTACAATGAGCAGTTCTTC. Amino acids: CASSFQSAYNEQFF.

This CDR3 reads CASSVGVVTEAFF. The CDR3 DNA is TGTGCCAGCAGCGTAGGGGTAGTAACTGAAGCTTTCTTT. This sequence joins TRBV9 and TRBJ1-1; D is unclear. Germline V gives CDR1 SGDLS, CDR2 YYNGEE. V lost 0 bases and J lost 5, with 8 bases in between. This CDR3 comprises 13 residues.

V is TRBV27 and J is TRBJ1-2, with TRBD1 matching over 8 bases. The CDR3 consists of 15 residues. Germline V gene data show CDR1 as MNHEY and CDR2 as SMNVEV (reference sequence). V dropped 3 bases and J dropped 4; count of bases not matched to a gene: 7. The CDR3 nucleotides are TGTGCCAGCAGTTTCACGGACAGGGTGGCCTATGGCTACACCTTC. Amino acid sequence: CASSFTDRVAYGYTF.

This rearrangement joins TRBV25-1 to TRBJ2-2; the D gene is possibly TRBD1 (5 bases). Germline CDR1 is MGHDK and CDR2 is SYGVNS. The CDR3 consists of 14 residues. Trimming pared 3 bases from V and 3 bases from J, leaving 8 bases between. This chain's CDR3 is CASSEGHDTGELFF. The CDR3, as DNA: TGTGCCAGCAGTGAGGGGCATGACACCGGGGAGCTGTTTTTT.

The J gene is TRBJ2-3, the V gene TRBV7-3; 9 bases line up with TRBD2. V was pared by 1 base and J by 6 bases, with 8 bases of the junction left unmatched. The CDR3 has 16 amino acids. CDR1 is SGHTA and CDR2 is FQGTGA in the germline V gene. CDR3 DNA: TGTGCCAGCAGCTTAAATCCTAGCGGGATCCCTGATACGCAGTATTTT. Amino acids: CASSLNPSGIPDTQYF.

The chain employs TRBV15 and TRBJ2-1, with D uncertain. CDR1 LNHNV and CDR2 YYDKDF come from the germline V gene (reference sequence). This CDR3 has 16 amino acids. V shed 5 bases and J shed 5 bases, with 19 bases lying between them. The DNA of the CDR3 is TGTGCCACCAGCGCAAACCCGTCGGCCGGTAACAATGAGCAGTTCTTC. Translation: CATSANPSAGNNEQFF.

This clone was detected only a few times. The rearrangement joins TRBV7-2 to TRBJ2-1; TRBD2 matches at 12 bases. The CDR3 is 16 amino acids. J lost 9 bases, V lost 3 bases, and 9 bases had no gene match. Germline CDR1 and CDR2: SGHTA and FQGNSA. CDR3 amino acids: CASSFFSSGREGEQFF. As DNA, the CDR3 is TGTGCCAGCAGCTTCTTTTCTAGCGGGAGGGAGGGTGAGCAGTTCTTC.

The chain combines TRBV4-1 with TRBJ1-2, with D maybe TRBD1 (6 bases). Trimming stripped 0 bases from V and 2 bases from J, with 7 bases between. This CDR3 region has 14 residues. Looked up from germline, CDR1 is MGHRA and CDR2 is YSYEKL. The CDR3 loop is CASSQERGNYGYTF. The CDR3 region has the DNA TGCGCCAGCAGCCAAGAGAGGGGGAACTATGGCTACACCTTC.

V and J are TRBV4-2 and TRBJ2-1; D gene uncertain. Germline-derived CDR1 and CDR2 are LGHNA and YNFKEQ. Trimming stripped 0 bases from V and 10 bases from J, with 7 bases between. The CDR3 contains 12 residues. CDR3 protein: CASSQEEREQFF. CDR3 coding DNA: TGTGCCAGCAGCCAAGAGGAACGGGAGCAGTTCTTC.

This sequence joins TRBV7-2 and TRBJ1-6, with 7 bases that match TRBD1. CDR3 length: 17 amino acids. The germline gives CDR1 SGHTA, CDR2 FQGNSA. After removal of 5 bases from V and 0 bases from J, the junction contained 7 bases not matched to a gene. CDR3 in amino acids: CASSTPTGSSYNSPLHF. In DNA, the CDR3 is TGTGCCAGCAGCACACCGACAGGGAGCTCCTATAATTCACCCCTCCACTTT.

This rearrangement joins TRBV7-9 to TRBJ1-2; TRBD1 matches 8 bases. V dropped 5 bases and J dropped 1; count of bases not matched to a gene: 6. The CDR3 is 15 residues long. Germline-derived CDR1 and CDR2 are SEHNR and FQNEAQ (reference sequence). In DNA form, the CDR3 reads TGTGCCAGCAGCCCGGACAGGGAAAGTAACTATGGCTACACCTTC. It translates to CASSPDRESNYGYTF.

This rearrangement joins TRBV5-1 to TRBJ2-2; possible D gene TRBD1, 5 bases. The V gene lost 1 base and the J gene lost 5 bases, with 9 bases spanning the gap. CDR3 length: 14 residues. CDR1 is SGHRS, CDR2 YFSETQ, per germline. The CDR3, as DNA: TGCGCCAGCAGCTTGCTGGCAGGGACCGGGGAGCTGTTTTTT. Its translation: CASSLLAGTGELFF. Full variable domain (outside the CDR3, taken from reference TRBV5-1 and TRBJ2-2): KAGVTQTPRYLIKTRGQQVTLSCSPISGHRSVSWYQQTPGQGLQFLFEYFSETQRNKGNFPGRFSGRQFSNSRSEMNVSTLELGDSALYLCASSLLAGTGELFFGEGSRLTVL.

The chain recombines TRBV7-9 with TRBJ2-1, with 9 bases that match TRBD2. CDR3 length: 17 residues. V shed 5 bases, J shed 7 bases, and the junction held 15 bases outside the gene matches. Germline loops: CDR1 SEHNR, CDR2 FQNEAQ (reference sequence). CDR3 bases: TGTGCCAGCAGCAAAGGAATTGGCGGGGGGGCCTTGAATGAGCAGTTCTTC. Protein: CASSKGIGGGALNEQFF.

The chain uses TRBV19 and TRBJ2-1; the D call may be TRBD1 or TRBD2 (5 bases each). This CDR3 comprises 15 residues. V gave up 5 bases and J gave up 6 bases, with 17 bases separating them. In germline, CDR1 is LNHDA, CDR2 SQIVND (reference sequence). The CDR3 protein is CASSSLLTGGNEQFF. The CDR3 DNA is TGTGCCAGTAGTTCCCTTTTAACAGGAGGCAATGAGCAGTTCTTC.

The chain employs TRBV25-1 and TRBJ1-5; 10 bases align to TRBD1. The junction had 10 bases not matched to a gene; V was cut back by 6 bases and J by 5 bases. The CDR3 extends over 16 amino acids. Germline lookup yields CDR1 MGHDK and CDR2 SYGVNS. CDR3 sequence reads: CASRPGQGGGDQPQHF. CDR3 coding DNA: TGTGCCAGCAGGCCCGGACAGGGGGGGGGAGATCAGCCCCAGCATTTT.

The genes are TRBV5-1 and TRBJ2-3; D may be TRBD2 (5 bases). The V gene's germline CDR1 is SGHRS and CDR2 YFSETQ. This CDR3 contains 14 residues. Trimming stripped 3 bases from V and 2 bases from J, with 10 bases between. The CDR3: CASSSGGYTDTQYF. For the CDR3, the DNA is TGCGCCAGCAGCTCCGGCGGGTACACAGATACGCAGTATTTT.

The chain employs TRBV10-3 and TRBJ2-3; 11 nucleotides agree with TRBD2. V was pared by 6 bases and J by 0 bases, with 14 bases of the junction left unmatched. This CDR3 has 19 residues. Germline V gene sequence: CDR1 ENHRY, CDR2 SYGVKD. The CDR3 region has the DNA TGTGCCATCAGGGGGATTGGACTAGCGGGTGATTCTAGCACAGATACGCAGTATTTT. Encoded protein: CAIRGIGLAGDSSTDTQYF.

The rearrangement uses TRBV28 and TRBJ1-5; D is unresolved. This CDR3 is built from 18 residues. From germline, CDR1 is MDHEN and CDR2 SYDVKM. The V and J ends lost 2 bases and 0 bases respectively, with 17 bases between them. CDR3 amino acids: CASSLTLEALYSNQPQHF. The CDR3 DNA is TGTGCCAGCAGTTTAACCCTGGAGGCGTTATATAGCAATCAGCCCCAGCATTTT.

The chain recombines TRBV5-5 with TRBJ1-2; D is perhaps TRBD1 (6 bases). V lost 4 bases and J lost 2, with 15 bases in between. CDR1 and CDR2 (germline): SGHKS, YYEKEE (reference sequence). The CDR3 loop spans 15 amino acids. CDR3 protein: CASSPTGKGNYGYTF. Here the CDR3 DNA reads TGTGCCAGCAGCCCCACAGGGAAGGGGAACTATGGCTACACCTTC.

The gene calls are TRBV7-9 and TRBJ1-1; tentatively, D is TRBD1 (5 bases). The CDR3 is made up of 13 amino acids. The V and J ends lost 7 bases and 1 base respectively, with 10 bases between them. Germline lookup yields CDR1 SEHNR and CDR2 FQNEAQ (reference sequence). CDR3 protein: CASNQQENTEAFF. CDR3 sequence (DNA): TGTGCCAGCAACCAACAGGAGAACACTGAAGCTTTCTTT.

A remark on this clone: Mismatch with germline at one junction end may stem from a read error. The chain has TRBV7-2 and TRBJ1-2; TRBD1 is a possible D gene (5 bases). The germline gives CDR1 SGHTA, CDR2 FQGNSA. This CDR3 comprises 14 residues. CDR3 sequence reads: CASSFGVLSGTPSF. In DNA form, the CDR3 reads TGTGCCAGCAGCTTCGGCGTCTTGAGCGGGACTCCATCCTTC.

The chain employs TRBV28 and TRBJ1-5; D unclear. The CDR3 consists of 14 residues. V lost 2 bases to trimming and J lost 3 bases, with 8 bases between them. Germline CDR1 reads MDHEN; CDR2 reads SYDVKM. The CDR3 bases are TGTGCCAGCAGTTTAATCGGAAACAATCAGCCCCAGCATTTT. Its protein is CASSLIGNNQPQHF.

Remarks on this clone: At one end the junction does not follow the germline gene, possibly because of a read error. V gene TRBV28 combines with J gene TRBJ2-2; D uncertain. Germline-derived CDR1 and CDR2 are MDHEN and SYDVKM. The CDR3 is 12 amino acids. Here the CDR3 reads CASSLNIGELFF. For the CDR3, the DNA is TGTGCCAGCAGTCTTAACATCGGGGAGCTGTTTTTT.

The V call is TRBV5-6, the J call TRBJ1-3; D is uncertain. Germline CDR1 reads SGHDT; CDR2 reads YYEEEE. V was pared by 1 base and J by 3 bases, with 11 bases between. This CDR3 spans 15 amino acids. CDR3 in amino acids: CASSLPGYYGNTIYF. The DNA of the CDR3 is TGTGCCAGCAGCTTGCCGGGCTACTATGGAAACACCATATATTTT.